The 9 T cell receptor beta chains listed next were all sequenced from one sample in a study of beta chain features in type 1 diabetes. Study-wide points: Moderate but significant shortening of TCRB CDR3s was recorded in all four CD4+ subsets from Type 1 diabetes patients.

No antigens are known for them. cDNA synthesis used the whole RNA isolate, giving expressed TCRB sequences. Sequenced by immunoSEQ multiplex PCR; TCRdb stores in-frame clones only, minus some. The repertoire holds around 160,000 clones, with approximately 9.1% as singletons. The sample taken for sequencing was central memory CD4+ T cells from blood. The receptor set was obtained from a woman aged 25 to 39 with type 1 diabetes.

J is TRBJ1-2 and V is TRBV20-1; D call uncertain. Trimming shortened V by 6 bases and J by 4 bases, and 9 bases separated the two germline ends. CDR1 and CDR2 (germline): DFQATT, SNEGSKA (reference sequence). The CDR3 extends over 11 amino acids. Written as DNA, the CDR3 is TGCAGTGCCCGAGAAACCTATGGCTACACCTTC. It yields the protein CSARETYGYTF.

This rearrangement joins TRBV10-1 to TRBJ2-7, with 11 nucleotides matching TRBD2. V was pared by 5 bases and J by 6 bases, with 6 bases of the junction left unmatched. This CDR3 has 14 residues. Looked up from germline, CDR1 is WNHNN and CDR2 is SYGVQD (reference sequence). CDR3 region: CASSPTSGRGEQYF. The CDR3, as DNA: TGCGCCAGCAGTCCTACTAGCGGGAGAGGCGAGCAGTACTTC.

This chain uses TRBV6-6 with TRBJ2-7, with TRBD1 matching over 9 bases. Germline CDR1 is MNHNY and CDR2 is SVGAGI (reference sequence). This CDR3 spans 14 amino acids. Losses at the gene ends were 5 bases for V and 3 bases for J; bases not matched to a gene: 5. The CDR3 DNA reads as TGTGCCAGCAGTGCACCGGGACAGGGCTACGAGCAGTACTTC. Residues: CASSAPGQGYEQYF.

The chain carries TRBV28 and TRBJ1-3; D unresolved. Per germline, CDR1 MDHEN and CDR2 SYDVKM. The CDR3 covers 12 residues. The V gene lost 8 bases and the J gene lost 4 bases, with 9 bases spanning the gap. The CDR3 coding sequence is TGTGCCAGCGCTCTCGGGGGAAACACCATATATTTT. This codes for CASALGGNTIYF.

This chain joins TRBV28 and TRBJ2-3; 7 nucleotides align to TRBD1. V lost 6 bases and J lost 4; bases outside the gene matches: 10. Germline V CDR1 and CDR2: MDHEN, SYDVKM. The CDR3 is made up of 15 amino acids. For the CDR3, the DNA is TGTGCCAGCAGCCTTGACTATCAGGGGGCAGATACGCAGTATTTT. It encodes CASSLDYQGADTQYF.

The J gene is TRBJ2-5, the V gene TRBV5-1, with 7 bases matching TRBD1. The CDR3 runs to 13 residues. Germline V gives CDR1 SGHRS, CDR2 YFSETQ. With V trimmed by 4 bases and J by 5 bases, 5 bases remained unmatched. CDR3 sequence (DNA): TGCGCCAGCAGCGTGGAGACAGGGGAGACCCAGTACTTC. As protein: CASSVETGETQYF.

This chain uses TRBV27 with TRBJ2-3, with 8 positions matching TRBD2. CDR1 is MNHEY, CDR2 SMNVEV, per germline (reference sequence). J was trimmed by 0 bases and V by 1 base; bases with no gene match: 6. This CDR3 has 17 residues. CDR3 DNA: TGTGCCAGCAGTTTATTGGCTAGCGGGCGGAGCACAGATACGCAGTATTTT. Its translation: CASSLLASGRSTDTQYF.

The table lists this clone with a few counts. The chain couples TRBV5-1 to TRBJ1-2; 7 nucleotides line up with TRBD1. Looked up from germline, CDR1 is SGHRS and CDR2 is YFSETQ. The V segment lost 7 bases and the J segment 3 bases; nucleotides outside the gene matches: 9. The CDR3 extends over 14 amino acids. The CDR3 coding sequence is TGCGCCAGCGCCTTGCTCGGGACAGACTATGGCTACACCTTC. Translating gives CASALLGTDYGYTF.

This clone was observed a few times. This chain connects TRBV14 to TRBJ2-1; the match to TRBD1 covers 8 bases. Losses at the gene ends were 4 bases for V and 6 bases for J; bases not matched to a gene: 11. The germline CDR1 and CDR2 sequences are SGHDN and FVKESK. This CDR3 spans 16 amino acids. This CDR3 reads CASSLTGDRGSNEQFF. CDR3 nucleotides: TGTGCCAGCAGCCTAACTGGCGACAGGGGTTCCAATGAGCAGTTCTTC.